This T cell receptor beta chain was captured in a study of blood T cell repertoires in COVID-19. Overall study context: Spain, Italy and the United States supplied samples that represented acute and convalescent COVID-19. Nucleic acid was either cDNA or gDNA, and it came from T cells, B-cell-depleted T cells, or PBMCs.

Trimming took off 3 bases at V and 0 bases at J, with 18 bases between the two ends. This CDR3 has 19 amino acids. Germline values: CDR1 MGHRA, CDR2 YSYEKL. The method was immunoSEQ multiplex PCR; TCRdb's version includes in-frame clones alone and lacks a portion of them. The table shows more than 150,000 clones, with about four fifths occurring only once. The sequenced material came from peripheral blood. J is TRBJ2-6 and V is TRBV4-1; maybe TRBD1 (5 bases). This clonotype originated in a man aged 18-30 years with active or convalescent COVID-19. DNA for the CDR3: TGCGCCAGCAGCCATTTTTTCAGGGCCTCAAGCTCTGGGGCCAACGTCCTGACTTTC. It codes for CASSHFFRASSSGANVLTF.